One and the same sample provided the 31 T cell receptor beta chains below, sequenced in a study of cytomegalovirus exposure and HLA in healthy donors. PCR involved 60 Vbeta and 13 Jbeta primers. TCRdb's copy holds only in-frame clones and misses some; the assay was immunoSEQ multiplex PCR. This sample yields roughly 140,000 clones, of which under 90% are seen a single time; 2% to 2.5% belongs to the top ten. Sequenced material: PBMCs. The source of these receptors is a boy under 10 years old in good health and CMV-seronegative.

This chain connects TRBV7-8 to TRBJ1-5; TRBD1 aligns across 7 bases. Looked up from germline, CDR1 is SGHVS and CDR2 is FQNEAQ. V was clipped by 3 bases and J by 0 bases; unmatched bases: 8. This CDR3 has 17 residues. The DNA of the CDR3 is TGTGCCAGCAGCTTCTCTAGGGGGCTATATAGCAATCAGCCCCAGCATTTT. As protein: CASSFSRGLYSNQPQHF.

The chain recombines TRBV10-3 with TRBJ2-3, with TRBD2 matching over 8 bases. The CDR3 loop spans 15 amino acids. The germline V gene encodes CDR1 ENHRY and CDR2 SYGVKD. V was pared by 8 bases and J by 0 bases, with 7 bases of the junction left unmatched. The CDR3 coding sequence is TGTGCCATCGGAACACTAGCGGCTAGCACAGATACGCAGTATTTT. This sequence encodes CAIGTLAASTDTQYF.

The V gene is TRBV7-3, the J gene TRBJ2-7, with D tentatively TRBD2 (6 bases). Germline lookup yields CDR1 SGHTA and CDR2 FQGTGA. Trimming pared 5 bases from V and 6 bases from J, leaving 14 bases between. The CDR3 spans 13 residues. CDR3 in DNA: TGTGCCAGCAGCGAAGGAGGGATCCGCGAGCAGTACTTC. As protein: CASSEGGIREQYF. The variable domain in full, with the rest retrieved from reference TRBV7-3 and TRBJ2-7, is GAGVSQTPSNKVTEKGKYVELRCDPISGHTALYWYRQSLGQGPEFLIYFQGTGAADDSGLPNDRFFAVRPEGSVSTLKIQRTERGDSAVYLCASSEGGIREQYFGPGTRLTVT.

The V call is TRBV19, the J call TRBJ2-7; 10 positions agree with TRBD1. The J segment lost 3 bases and the V segment lost 10 bases, leaving 12 bases of the junction unmatched. The CDR3 has 15 residues. Per germline, CDR1 LNHDA and CDR2 SQIVND (reference sequence). CDR3 sequence: CATLHPRDRGYEQYF. The CDR3 DNA sequence: TGTGCCACCCTCCACCCCCGGGACAGGGGCTACGAGCAGTACTTC. The whole variable domain, filled in from reference TRBV19 and TRBJ2-7, reads DGGITQSPKYLFRKEGQNVTLSCEQNLNHDAMYWYRQDPGQGLRLIYYSQIVNDFQKGDIAEGYSVSREKKESFPLTVTSAQKNPTAFYLCATLHPRDRGYEQYFGPGTRLTVT.

This rearrangement joins TRBV2 to TRBJ2-3; a weak D match, TRBD1 (7 bases). Trimming stripped 8 bases from V and 5 bases from J, with 14 bases between. Germline CDR1 and CDR2: SNHLY and FYNNEI. This CDR3 is 13 amino acids long. The CDR3 region is CASSGGRGDTQYF. For the CDR3, the DNA is TGTGCCAGCTCAGGGGGGAGAGGAGATACGCAGTATTTT.

This chain uses TRBV7-3 with TRBJ2-3; D might be TRBD2 (7 bases). The CDR3 is 14 residues long. V lost 3 bases and J 6 bases, leaving 13 bases between the germline ends. Germline assignment: CDR1 SGHTA and CDR2 FQGTGA. The CDR3 spells CASSFGGGGDTQYF. The CDR3 DNA reads TGTGCCAGCAGCTTCGGAGGGGGGGGCGATACGCAGTATTTT.

The rearrangement joins TRBV9 to TRBJ1-1; maybe TRBD1 (6 bases). The CDR3 has 14 residues. CDR1 and CDR2 (germline): SGDLS, YYNGEE. V shed 0 bases and J shed 5 bases, with 11 bases lying between them. CDR3: CASSVAGDPTEAFF. DNA for the CDR3: TGTGCCAGCAGCGTAGCAGGGGACCCGACTGAAGCTTTCTTT. Filled out from reference TRBV9 and TRBJ1-1, the complete variable domain reads DSGVTQTPKHLITATGQRVTLRCSPRSGDLSVYWYQQSLDQGLQFLIQYYNGEERAKGNILERFSAQQFPDLHSELNLSSLELGDSALYFCASSVAGDPTEAFFGQGTRLTVV.

The rearrangement joins TRBV9 to TRBJ1-3, with D possibly matching TRBD1 (5 bases). Germline CDR1 and CDR2: SGDLS and YYNGEE. This CDR3 is 17 amino acids long. V was cut by 0 bases and J by 5 bases, with 18 bases left in between. CDR3 in amino acids: CASSVEAGGSGRNTIYF. CDR3 DNA: TGTGCCAGCAGCGTAGAAGCGGGCGGGTCGGGGCGAAACACCATATATTTT.

The gene calls are TRBV7-6 and TRBJ2-7; 9 bases map to TRBD1. Germline lookup yields CDR1 SGHVS and CDR2 FNYEAQ. The CDR3 consists of 17 residues. J was trimmed by 3 bases and V by 1 base; bases with no gene match: 10. The CDR3, as DNA: TGTGCCAGCAGCTTAGGCTCTCCAGGGACAGGGTACTACGAGCAGTACTTC. Translated: CASSLGSPGTGYYEQYF.

The chain couples TRBV15 to TRBJ2-3; TRBD2 matches at 8 bases. Germline assignment: CDR1 LNHNV and CDR2 YYDKDF (reference sequence). This CDR3 is 20 amino acids long. Unmatched junction bases numbered 17, after V lost 1 base and J lost 2 bases. The CDR3, as DNA: TGTGCCACCAGCAGAGGGCGGGGGGACCAGCCCCCAAAATACACAGATACGCAGTATTTT. Its translation: CATSRGRGDQPPKYTDTQYF.

V is TRBV9 and J is TRBJ2-7, with a possible D match to TRBD1 (5 bases). The CDR3 is 13 amino acids. The germline gives CDR1 SGDLS, CDR2 YYNGEE. Trimming pared 3 bases from V and 1 base from J, leaving 8 bases between. CDR3 sequence (DNA): TGTGCCAGCAGCGCCACAGGTTCCTACGAGCAGTACTTC. Its protein is CASSATGSYEQYF.

V gene TRBV11-1 combines with J gene TRBJ2-1; D is perhaps TRBD1 (6 bases). Germline-derived CDR1 and CDR2 are SGHAT and FQDESV (reference sequence). V lost 2 bases, J lost 8 bases, and 16 bases lay in between. CDR3 length equals 15 residues. The CDR3 nucleotides are TGTGCCAGCAGCTTACGGTTTCTGGGGGCCGATGAGCAGTTCTTC. Encoded protein: CASSLRFLGADEQFF.

The sample holds a few counts of this clone. The chain employs TRBV6-5 and TRBJ1-2; no clear D. V lost 8 bases, J lost 8 bases, and 18 bases lay in between. Germline-derived CDR1 and CDR2 are MNHEY and SVGAGI. CDR3 length equals 13 residues. CDR3 sequence reads: CASRRSPGSGYTF. The CDR3 DNA is TGTGCCAGCCGCCGCTCCCCGGGGTCGGGCTACACCTTC.

The V and J genes are TRBV11-2 and TRBJ2-5; TRBD2 might be the D (6 bases). The assigned J gene may be wrong: the sequence end matches TRBJ2-7 better. Germline lookup yields CDR1 SGHAT and CDR2 FQNNGV. The CDR3 is made up of 16 amino acids. The CDR3 region is CASSLWGDSPTYEQYF. CDR3 DNA sequence: TGTGCCAGCAGCTTATGGGGGGACTCCCCGACCTACGAGCAGTACTTC.

V and J are TRBV5-6 and TRBJ2-7; no firm D call. Germline lookup yields CDR1 SGHDT and CDR2 YYEEEE. There are 14 residues in the CDR3. V was shortened by 0 bases and J by 4 bases, with 11 bases between the two germline ends. The CDR3 nucleotides read TGTGCCAGCAGCTTGGTTAGCAACCTGTACGAGCAGTACTTC. It codes for CASSLVSNLYEQYF.

J is TRBJ1-5 and V is TRBV19; possible D gene TRBD1, 6 bases. V was trimmed by 8 bases and J by 2 bases, leaving 16 bases between them. Germline CDR1 is LNHDA and CDR2 is SQIVND (reference sequence). The CDR3 consists of 15 residues. CDR3 sequence (DNA): TGTGCCAGTTACTCTGGGGGCAGGGGCAATCAGCCCCAGCATTTT. Translated, it gives CASYSGGRGNQPQHF.

The V call is TRBV6-1, the J call TRBJ1-1; D gene ambiguous. Germline CDR1 and CDR2: MNHNS and SASEGT. Trimming left V 4 bases short and J 0 bases short, with 12 bases between. This CDR3 spans 15 amino acids. The CDR3 nucleotides read TGTGCCAGCAGTGTGGCAGTGAACATGAACACTGAAGCTTTCTTT. Its translation is CASSVAVNMNTEAFF.

This chain connects TRBV10-3 to TRBJ2-7; no reliable D call. The CDR3 sequence is 15 residues long. The germline CDR1 and CDR2 sequences are ENHRY and SYGVKD. V lost 0 bases, J lost 1 base, and 10 bases lay in between. CDR3 residues: CAISESSLTSYEQYF. CDR3 nucleotides: TGTGCCATCAGTGAGTCTTCGTTGACATCCTACGAGCAGTACTTC.

The table lists this clone with a count of one. J is TRBJ1-5 and V is TRBV6-1; no clear D gene. This CDR3 spans 14 amino acids. Trimming left V 1 base short and J 5 bases short, with 9 bases between. The germline V gene has CDR1 MNHNS and CDR2 SASEGT. CDR3 sequence: CASSEGLRDQPQHF. The CDR3 DNA reads TGTGCCAGCAGTGAAGGGCTTCGGGATCAGCCCCAGCATTTT.

The rearrangement joins TRBV27 to TRBJ1-1, with D possibly TRBD1 on 5 matching bases. V gave up 2 bases and J gave up 4 bases, with 17 bases separating them. The germline V gene encodes CDR1 MNHEY and CDR2 SMNVEV (reference sequence). This CDR3 spans 16 amino acids. The CDR3 DNA is TGTGCCAGCAGTTTAGTAATAGGGGCACTCCGCACTGAAGCTTTCTTT. Amino acid sequence: CASSLVIGALRTEAFF.

The table lists this clone with a count of one. The CDR3 is CASSPSGGSYGYTF. The CDR3 nucleotides read TGTGCCAGCAGCCCGTCTGGTGGGAGCTATGGCTACACCTTC. The gene calls are TRBV27 and TRBJ1-2; D remains ambiguous. This CDR3 contains 14 residues. Trimming took off 6 bases at V and 4 bases at J, with 15 bases between the two ends. Germline values: CDR1 MNHEY, CDR2 SMNVEV (reference sequence).

The gene calls are TRBV7-3 and TRBJ1-2; D perhaps matches TRBD1 (5 bases). CDR3 length equals 12 residues. V was shortened by 8 bases and J by 0 bases, with 7 bases between the two germline ends. Per germline, CDR1 SGHTA and CDR2 FQGTGA. Here the CDR3 DNA reads TGTGCCAGCGGAGGGGCTAACTATGGCTACACCTTC. It is translated as CASGGANYGYTF. The complete variable domain, with remaining parts taken from reference TRBV7-3 and TRBJ1-2, reads GAGVSQTPSNKVTEKGKYVELRCDPISGHTALYWYRQSLGQGPEFLIYFQGTGAADDSGLPNDRFFAVRPEGSVSTLKIQRTERGDSAVYLCASGGANYGYTFGSGTRLTVV.

The J gene is TRBJ2-1, the V gene TRBV10-3, with D maybe TRBD2 (5 bases). Germline CDR1 ENHRY, CDR2 SYGVKD. Trimming left V 0 bases short and J 9 bases short, with 12 bases between. The CDR3 loop spans 14 amino acids. CDR3 region: CAISESLAGLEQFF. The CDR3, as DNA: TGTGCCATCAGTGAGTCGCTGGCAGGACTTGAGCAGTTCTTC.

The chain is built from TRBV10-1 and TRBJ2-5, with D tentatively TRBD2 (5 bases). CDR1 WNHNN and CDR2 SYGVQD come from the germline V gene (reference sequence). CDR3 size: 13 residues. V was clipped by 5 bases and J by 5 bases, with 12 bases between them. CDR3: CASSRAGWETQYF. The CDR3 bases are TGCGCCAGCAGTCGCGCGGGCTGGGAGACCCAGTACTTC.

This sequence joins TRBV29-1 and TRBJ1-2; the match to TRBD1 covers 7 bases. The CDR3 extends over 13 amino acids. Germline lookup yields CDR1 SQVTM and CDR2 ANQGSEA. J gave up 2 bases and V 5 bases, and 5 bases lay outside the gene matches. CDR3 in DNA: TGCAGCGTTTTCGACAGGGAAAACTATGGCTACACCTTC. Amino acid sequence: CSVFDRENYGYTF.

The chain has TRBV14 and TRBJ2-7; D not certain. The ends were cut back, 1 base at V and 1 base at J, with 8 bases in the middle. CDR1 SGHDN and CDR2 FVKESK come from the germline V gene. The CDR3 has 14 amino acids. In nucleotides, the CDR3 is TGTGCCAGCAGCCAAGTGGGCATGTCCTACGAGCAGTACTTC. It specifies CASSQVGMSYEQYF.

This clone was seen once. The chain links TRBV5-4 to TRBJ2-7; a possible D gene is TRBD2 (5 bases). Germline V gene lookup returns CDR1 SGHNT and CDR2 YYREEE (reference sequence). CDR3 length: 15 amino acids. V was pared by 0 bases and J by 0 bases, with 10 bases between. CDR3 protein: CASSLDGKSSYEQYF. As DNA, the CDR3 is TGTGCCAGCAGCTTGGACGGGAAGAGCTCCTACGAGCAGTACTTC.

The chain carries TRBV5-1 and TRBJ1-1; D call uncertain. Per the germline V gene, CDR1 is SGHRS and CDR2 is YFSETQ. V lost 4 bases and J lost 0, with 10 bases in between. The CDR3 contains 14 residues. CDR3 sequence (DNA): TGCGCCAGCAGCCGAAATCAGGTGAACACTGAAGCTTTCTTT. Amino acid sequence: CASSRNQVNTEAFF.

The CDR3 DNA reads as TGCGCCAGCAGCTTCGGCGGCCAAGAGACCCAGTACTTC. The encoded protein is CASSFGGQETQYF. V and J are TRBV5-1 and TRBJ2-5, with D hard to call. The CDR3 loop spans 13 amino acids. V lost 2 bases and J lost 1, with 6 bases in between. Germline V gene sequence: CDR1 SGHRS, CDR2 YFSETQ.

This clone was seen more than once but under ten times. The V and J genes are TRBV6-1 and TRBJ1-1, with D tentatively TRBD1 (6 bases). Germline V gene lookup returns CDR1 MNHNS and CDR2 SASEGT. The CDR3 length is 15 residues. V lost 7 bases, J lost 0 bases, and 15 bases lay in between. The CDR3 loop is CASILGRDMNTEAFF. CDR3 DNA: TGTGCCAGCATTCTCGGTAGGGACATGAACACTGAAGCTTTCTTT.

V and J are TRBV6-6 and TRBJ2-2, with D tentatively TRBD1 (6 bases). Germline V gives CDR1 MNHNY, CDR2 SVGAGI (reference sequence). V lost 7 bases, J lost 4 bases, and 16 bases lay in between. The CDR3 length is 15 residues. CDR3 residues: CASNLQGTGTGELFF. As DNA, the CDR3 is TGTGCCAGCAACCTACAGGGAACGGGCACCGGGGAGCTGTTTTTT.